One sample yielded the 17 T cell receptor beta chains listed below, sequenced in a study of T-cell memory formation after mild COVID-19. TCRdb re-called the 5' RACE reads with MiXCR, one entry per CDR3 protein. The data contain roughly 370,000 distinct CDR3 sequences, roughly 15% of them seen just once; the ten biggest clones take up 20% to 25%. The material sequenced was PBMCs or a T cell subset sorted from them (not recorded which). These receptors originate from a man in his late teens or twenties who had mild COVID-19 (a few samples of this study predate the infection). Cell type and time point are not known.

The gene calls are TRBV27 and TRBJ2-7; D remains unclear. The CDR3 runs to 12 residues. The germline CDR1 and CDR2 sequences are MNHEY and SMNVEV (reference sequence). The V end lost 6 bases, the J end lost 3 bases, and 9 bases lay between the germline ends. For the CDR3, the DNA is TGTGCCAGCAGAGACGCATACTACGAGCAGTACGTC. It yields the protein CASRDAYYEQYV.

This clonotype came up a few times. The J gene is TRBJ1-1, the V gene TRBV7-2; D ambiguous. The CDR3 spans 11 residues. The germline V gene has CDR1 SGHTA and CDR2 FQGNSA. V shed 3 bases and J shed 9 bases, with 8 bases lying between them. The CDR3 reads CASSLDGKAFF. CDR3 bases: TGTGCCAGCAGCTTGGACGGTAAAGCTTTCTTT.

This rearrangement joins TRBV27 to TRBJ2-3; D is ambiguous. In germline, CDR1 is MNHEY, CDR2 SMNVEV (reference sequence). Between the trimmed V and J ends, which lost 7 bases and 2 bases, there was a span of 10 bases. The CDR3 has 13 residues. CDR3 in DNA: TGTGCCAGCATGGGAAAGATCACAGATACGCAGTATTTT. Protein sequence: CASMGKITDTQYF.

This clonotype was seen a handful of times. The chain uses TRBV2 and TRBJ2-7; D remains ambiguous. The CDR3 runs to 15 residues. Trimming removed 0 bases at V and 0 bases at J, with 9 bases between. The germline gives CDR1 SNHLY, CDR2 FYNNEI. The CDR3 reads CASSEAGDFSYEQYV. The CDR3 nucleotides read TGTGCCAGCAGTGAAGCAGGCGACTTCTCCTACGAGCAGTACGTC.

The V and J genes are TRBV9 and TRBJ2-1; D possibly uses TRBD1 or TRBD2 (5 bases each). CDR1 and CDR2 (germline): SGDLS, YYNGEE. Deletions cut 0 bases from V and 1 base from J, with 8 bases between. The CDR3 is 15 residues long. The chain's CDR3 is CASSVGEGSYNEQFF. DNA of the CDR3: TGTGCCAGCAGCGTAGGCGAGGGGTCCTACAATGAGCAGTTCTTC.

Many counts were recorded for this clonotype. The V call is TRBV5-1, the J call TRBJ2-2; D ambiguous. Germline CDR1 reads SGHRS; CDR2 reads YFSETQ. V was trimmed by 7 bases and J by 9 bases, leaving 7 bases between them. This CDR3 spans 10 amino acids. The CDR3 DNA follows: TGCGCCAGCGGACGGCGGGAGCTGTTTTTT. Translating gives CASGRRELFF.

This clonotype turned up a few times. The chain is built from TRBV15 and TRBJ1-4; D is possibly TRBD1 (5 bases). V lost 8 bases, J lost 4 bases, and 17 bases lay in between. The CDR3 has 15 residues. The V gene's germline CDR1 is LNHNV and CDR2 YYDKDF (reference sequence). The CDR3 DNA is TGTGCCACCTCCGCCGGGGCGCGGGGTAATGAAAAACTGTTTTTT. Translating it yields CATSAGARGNEKLFF.

This clonotype was counted a few times. The chain has TRBV20-1 and TRBJ2-2; the match to TRBD2 covers 8 bases. J was trimmed by 4 bases and V by 6 bases; bases with no gene match: 10. The length of the CDR3 is 15 residues. Germline-derived CDR1 and CDR2 are DFQATT and SNEGSKA (reference sequence). CDR3 DNA: TGCAGTGCCAGGGGCGGGGGGAAGGTCACCGGGGAGCTGTTTTTT. The encoded protein is CSARGGGKVTGELFF.

The chain couples TRBV6-2 or TRBV6-3 to TRBJ2-5, with 7 bases fitting TRBD2. The length of the CDR3 is 17 residues. The germline V gene encodes CDR1 MNHEY and CDR2 SVGEGT. Losses at the gene ends were 6 bases for V and 2 bases for J; bases not matched to a gene: 15. The CDR3 nucleotides are TGTGCCAGCAGCCGCCGGGGGACGGGGGAGGGTCAAGAGACCCAGTACTTC. Translation: CASSRRGTGEGQETQYF.

This clonotype was counted only a few times. This rearrangement joins TRBV4-1 to TRBJ2-2; D unresolved. The germline gives CDR1 MGHRA, CDR2 YSYEKL. The V gene lost 4 bases and the J gene lost 2 bases, with 14 bases spanning the gap. The CDR3 has 16 residues. CDR3 in DNA: TGCGCCAGCAGCCTCAAGGGAAGCGATAACACCGGGGAGCTGTTTTTT. Protein product: CASSLKGSDNTGELFF.

This clonotype was counted between two and nine times. The rearrangement uses TRBV5-1 and TRBJ2-5, with D possibly being TRBD2 (6 bases). The germline V gene has CDR1 SGHRS and CDR2 YFSETQ. The V and J ends lost 8 bases and 0 bases respectively, with 14 bases between them. The CDR3 runs 14 residues. CDR3 in amino acids: CARRRGTNQETQYF. The CDR3 DNA follows: TGCGCCAGAAGGCGGGGCACCAACCAAGAGACCCAGTACTTC.

The V and J genes are TRBV2 and TRBJ2-4; 7 nucleotides align to TRBD2. The CDR3 is made up of 17 amino acids. CDR1 SNHLY and CDR2 FYNNEI come from the germline V gene. With 7 bases clipped from V and 0 bases from J, the junction kept 12 bases outside the gene matches. This CDR3 reads CASTLGASGLAKNIQYF. As DNA, the CDR3 is TGTGCCAGCACCCTCGGGGCTAGCGGACTAGCCAAAAACATTCAGTACTTC.

This clonotype has a handful of counts. The chain carries TRBV7-2 and TRBJ2-5; a weak D match, TRBD2 (6 bases). This CDR3 is built from 14 residues. Germline V lookup: CDR1 SGHTA, CDR2 FQGNSA. The V and J ends lost 4 bases and 10 bases respectively, with 19 bases between them. The CDR3 DNA is TGTGCCAGCAGCTCCCCCCCCTTGCTAGCGATCCAGTACTTC. Translating it yields CASSSPPLLAIQYF.

There are a few counts of this clonotype. The chain links TRBV20-1 to TRBJ1-1; D gene ambiguous. This CDR3 contains 13 residues. Trimming cost V 0 bases and J 1 base, with 6 bases left between them. Germline V gene data show CDR1 as DFQATT and CDR2 as SNEGSKA (reference sequence). The CDR3 protein is CSARDLENTEAFF. In DNA, the CDR3 is TGCAGTGCTAGAGATCTGGAGAACACTGAAGCTTTCTTT.

The chain is built from TRBV18 and TRBJ1-2, with D tentatively TRBD1 (6 bases). The V end lost 3 bases, the J end lost 6 bases, and 23 bases lay between the germline ends. In germline, CDR1 is KGHSH, CDR2 LQKENI. The CDR3 has 17 amino acids. The CDR3 DNA reads as TGTGCCAGCTCACCTCCAGGACAGTCCCGGGGTCTTAATGGCTACACCTTC. Protein sequence: CASSPPGQSRGLNGYTF.

On this clonotype itself: A junction boundary mismatches the germline segment, possibly from a read error. The chain joins TRBV4-2 to TRBJ1-5; no clear D gene. The CDR3 loop spans 15 amino acids. Per the germline V gene, CDR1 is LGHNA and CDR2 is YNFKEQ. CDR3 region: CASTQFGGSNQPQHF. CDR3 DNA: TGTGCCAGCACCCAATTCGGAGGGAGCAATCAGCCCCAGCATTTT.

The V gene is TRBV5-1, the J gene TRBJ2-1; tentative D call: TRBD2 (6 bases). Germline CDR1 is SGHRS and CDR2 is YFSETQ. The CDR3 is 17 amino acids. Trimming took off 0 bases at V and 5 bases at J, with 18 bases between the two ends. CDR3 coding DNA: TGCGCCAGCAGCTTGGCCAACGGGGGATACACGGACAATGAGCAGTTCTTC. It specifies CASSLANGGYTDNEQFF.